The rows below give T cell receptor beta chains drawn from one sample of a study of PD-1 and CTLA-4 blockade in melanoma. This table comes from immunoSEQ multiplex PCR, and its TCRdb copy is limited to in-frame clones, with some not included. The sample yields around 16,000 clones, about two thirds seen once. The sequencing used CD8+ T cells from peripheral blood, collected from a patient given anti-PD-1 treatment. These receptors were obtained from a human donor with melanoma. CDR3s include the opening cysteine and the closing phenylalanine or tryptophan. The D gene is left open where the match is weak. Clone sizes are given selectively: once, few, many, or a class where the clone is expanded.

clone size	CDR3 length	V gene	J gene	D gene	CDR3 DNA	CDR3 protein
.	14	TRBV30	TRBJ1-1	TRBD1	TGTGCCTCGACAGGGACCCAATTGAACACTGAAGCTTTCTTT	CASTGTQLNTEAFF
.	17	TRBV4-2	TRBJ2-4	.	TGTGCCAGCAGCCAAGTCTTTGGGGATTTTGCCAAAAACATTCAGTACTTC	CASSQVFGDFAKNIQYF
.	17	TRBV4-1	TRBJ1-2	.	TGCGCCAGCAGCCAAGGGGATGGGTGGGTTCTTAACTATGGCTACACCTTC	CASSQGDGWVLNYGYTF
.	16	TRBV10-2	TRBJ2-1	.	TGCGCCAGCAGTGAGTTGACAGTGATGAAATACAATGAGCAGTTCTTC	CASSELTVMKYNEQFF
.	15	TRBV4-1	TRBJ1-2	TRBD1	TGCGCCAGCAGCCCAACCGACAGGGATAACTATGGCTACACCTTC	CASSPTDRDNYGYTF
.	15	TRBV19	TRBJ1-5	.	TGTGCCAGTAGTATTGGACTTTATAGCAATCAGCCCCAGCATTTT	CASSIGLYSNQPQHF
.	14	TRBV29-1	TRBJ2-1	TRBD2	TGCAGCGGGCTTATAGCGGGGGGGATGTCTGAGCAGTTCTTC	CSGLIAGGMSEQFF
.	12	TRBV15	TRBJ1-5	.	TGTGCCACCAGCGGCTCTAATCAGCCCCAGCATTTT	CATSGSNQPQHF
.	14	TRBV5-4	TRBJ2-1	.	TGTGCCAGCAGCCCCTCTTATGTACTCCATGAGCAGTTCTTC	CASSPSYVLHEQFF
.	15	TRBV30	TRBJ1-5	.	TGTGCCTGGAGTGCGGGCAGCCTAAGCAATCAGCCCCAGCATTTT	CAWSAGSLSNQPQHF
.	15	TRBV2	TRBJ1-6	.	TGTGCCAGCAGTGGGGGGGCGGAGGGAACTTCACCCCTCCACTTT	CASSGGAEGTSPLHF
.	15	TRBV7-9	TRBJ2-1	.	TGTGCCAGCAGCTCAGACTCAAGACTATACAATGAGCAGTTCTTC	CASSSDSRLYNEQFF
few	14	TRBV7-9	TRBJ2-1	.	TGTGCCAGCAGCTTGGGCTCGGGGGCGGATGAGCAGTTCTTC	CASSLGSGADEQFF
.	14	TRBV4-2	TRBJ2-1	.	TGTGCCAGCAGCCAAGTCTACGGGGCGAATGAGCAGTTCTTC	CASSQVYGANEQFF
.	16	TRBV11-3	TRBJ2-1	TRBD2	TGTGCCAGCAGCTTGGACCGGGGGGTAATTTACAATGAGCAGTTCTTC	CASSLDRGVIYNEQFF
.	16	TRBV3-1/TRBV3-2	TRBJ1-4	TRBD1	TGTGCCAGCAGCCAACCTCGGACAGGGGGGGATGAAAAACTGTTTTTT	CASSQPRTGGDEKLFF
few	14	TRBV10-3	TRBJ1-2	.	TGTGCCATCAGTGAAGGGGGAGCCGGGTATGGCTACACCTTC	CAISEGGAGYGYTF
.	14	TRBV6-6	TRBJ1-1	TRBD1	TGTGCCAGCAGTGCTCCAGGGGGTGACACTGAAGCTTTCTTT	CASSAPGGDTEAFF
few	14	TRBV15	TRBJ1-1	.	TGTGCCACCAGCACCCATGGTGGTGGGACTGAAGCTTTCTTT	CATSTHGGGTEAFF
once	15	TRBV6-4	TRBJ1-1	.	TGTGCCAGCAGTGAGGACAGAAGCTTGAACACTGAAGCTTTCTTT	CASSEDRSLNTEAFF
few	13	TRBV5-6	TRBJ1-1	.	TGTGCCAGCAGCTTGGTAGGAGTCACTGAAGCTTTCTTT	CASSLVGVTEAFF
.	18	TRBV29-1	TRBJ2-5	.	TGCAGCGTTGAATACGCTCTACAACCTCAGCGGTACCAAGAGACCCAGTACTTC	CSVEYALQPQRYQETQYF
.	16	TRBV3-1/TRBV3-2	TRBJ2-5	TRBD2	TGTGCCAGCCGTAAAGGGCTAGCGGGTGGAACAGAGACCCAGTACTTC	CASRKGLAGGTETQYF
.	12	TRBV11-2	TRBJ1-1	.	TGTGCCAGCAGCATCGGGGGGGCTGAAGCTTTCTTT	CASSIGGAEAFF
.	16	TRBV27	TRBJ2-7	.	TGTGCCAGCAGTTTATCGTTAAAACTAGCTAACTACGAGCAGTACTTC	CASSLSLKLANYEQYF
few	14	TRBV3-1/TRBV3-2	TRBJ2-6	.	TGTGCCAGCAGCCATATATCTGGGGCCAACGTCCTGACTTTC	CASSHISGANVLTF
.	16	TRBV25-1	TRBJ2-1	TRBD2	TGTGCCAGCAGTTATCCGACTAGCGGGACCGACAATGAGCAGTTCTTC	CASSYPTSGTDNEQFF
.	15	TRBV19	TRBJ2-2	.	TGTGCCAGTAGTCCCACCGGGTCTAAGGCCGGGGAGCTGTTTTTT	CASSPTGSKAGELFF
few	14	TRBV2	TRBJ1-5	TRBD1	TGTGCCAGCACCCAGGGACAGAGGAATCAGCCCCAGCATTTT	CASTQGQRNQPQHF
few	16	TRBV4-1	TRBJ1-5	TRBD1	TGCGCCAGCAGCCAAGATAGGACAGGCTATAATCAGCCCCAGCATTTT	CASSQDRTGYNQPQHF
.	13	TRBV6-6	TRBJ2-7	.	TGTGCCAGCAGTTACGGGGGGTCCTACGAGCAGTACTTC	CASSYGGSYEQYF
.	16	TRBV13	TRBJ1-2	TRBD1	TGTGCCAGCAGCCCTCTTCAGGACAGGGGGCGAATTGGCTACACCTTC	CASSPLQDRGRIGYTF
.	14	TRBV7-9	TRBJ1-2	TRBD1	TGTGCCAGCAGCTTACCCGGGACAGGGCGAAGGGACACCTTC	CASSLPGTGRRDTF
.	13	TRBV6-5	TRBJ1-5	.	TGTGCCAGCAGTTACTCGACGGATCAGCCCCAGCATTTT	CASSYSTDQPQHF
.	13	TRBV6-5	TRBJ2-1	TRBD1	TGTGCCAGCAGGGCCTACAGGGGAAAGAAGCAGTTCTTC	CASRAYRGKKQFF
.	14	TRBV27	TRBJ1-4	TRBD1	TGTGCCAGCAGTTTACTTGGGACAGCCGAAAAACTGTTTTTT	CASSLLGTAEKLFF
.	18	TRBV24-1	TRBJ2-6	TRBD1	TGTGCCACCAGTGACCCGGGACAGGGGGCCTCTGGGGCCAACGTCCTGACTTTC	CATSDPGQGASGANVLTF
.	14	TRBV4-1	TRBJ2-3	.	TGCGCCAGCAGCCTGGGGGGACCCACAGATACGCAGTATTTT	CASSLGGPTDTQYF
.	18	TRBV3-1/TRBV3-2	TRBJ1-1	.	TGTGCCAGCAGCCAAGAGAGAGACACATCTGATCTAATCACTGAAGCTTTCTTT	CASSQERDTSDLITEAFF
.	15	TRBV4-2	TRBJ2-1	.	TGTGCCAGCAGTCTGGTGTCTGGGACACACAATGAGCAGTTCTTC	CASSLVSGTHNEQFF
few	15	TRBV5-1	TRBJ2-1	TRBD2	TGCGCCAGCAGCTTGGCCACGGGACTAGCCAGTGAGCAGTTCTTC	CASSLATGLASEQFF
.	16	TRBV18	TRBJ1-3	.	TGTGCCAGCTCACCGAGAGGGGATATCGCTGGAAACACCATATATTTT	CASSPRGDIAGNTIYF
.	12	TRBV7-2	TRBJ1-2	.	TGTGCCAGCAGCTACGACAACTATGGCTACACCTTC	CASSYDNYGYTF
.	16	TRBV2	TRBJ1-2	.	TGTGCCAGCACCTCGCCTCATATCGGGACGGACTATGGCTACACCTTC	CASTSPHIGTDYGYTF
.	16	TRBV30	TRBJ1-6	.	TGTGCCTGGAGGAGGGTTCCTAGCTCCTATAATTCACCCCTCCACTTT	CAWRRVPSSYNSPLHF
few	14	TRBV13	TRBJ2-5	.	TGTGCCAGCAGCTTAGGGACAGGGAGGAAGACCCAGTACTTC	CASSLGTGRKTQYF
medium-sized	13	TRBV6-2/TRBV6-3	TRBJ1-5	.	TGTGCCAGCAGTCCCTCTCCCAACCAGCCCCAGCATTTT	CASSPSPNQPQHF
.	14	TRBV6-1	TRBJ1-2	.	TGTGCCAGCAGTGAAACTCACGGGCTTGGCGGCTACACCTTC	CASSETHGLGGYTF
.	15	TRBV5-5	TRBJ1-5	.	TGTGCCAGCAGCCCCGGGGACGGTAGCAATCAGCCCCAGCATTTT	CASSPGDGSNQPQHF
.	15	TRBV6-5	TRBJ1-2	TRBD1	TGTGCCAGCAGTTACGACAGGGTATTATCCTATGGCTACACCTTC	CASSYDRVLSYGYTF
.	13	TRBV5-1	TRBJ2-7	.	TGCGCCAGCAGCCTCGAAAGGGTCGACGAGCAGTACTTC	CASSLERVDEQYF